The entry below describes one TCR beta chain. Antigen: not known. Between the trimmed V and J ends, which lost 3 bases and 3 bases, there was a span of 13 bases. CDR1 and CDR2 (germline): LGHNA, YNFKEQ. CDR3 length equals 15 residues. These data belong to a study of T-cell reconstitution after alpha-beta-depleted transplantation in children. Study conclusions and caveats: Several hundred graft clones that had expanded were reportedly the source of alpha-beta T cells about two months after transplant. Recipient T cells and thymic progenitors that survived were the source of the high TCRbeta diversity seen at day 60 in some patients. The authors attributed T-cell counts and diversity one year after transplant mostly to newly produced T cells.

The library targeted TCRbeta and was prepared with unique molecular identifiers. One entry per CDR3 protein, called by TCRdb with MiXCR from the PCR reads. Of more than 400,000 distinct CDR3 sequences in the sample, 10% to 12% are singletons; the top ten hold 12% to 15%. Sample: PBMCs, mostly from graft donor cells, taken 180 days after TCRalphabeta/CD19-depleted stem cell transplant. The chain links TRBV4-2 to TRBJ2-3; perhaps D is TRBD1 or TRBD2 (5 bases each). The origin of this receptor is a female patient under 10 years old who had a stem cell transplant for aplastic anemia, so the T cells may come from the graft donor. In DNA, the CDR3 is TGTGCCAGCAGCCACGGGACCTTACCTACAGATACGCAGTATTTT. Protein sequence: CASSHGTLPTDTQYF.